The 12 T cell receptor beta chains in this list originate from one sample, sequenced in a study of T cell repertoires in cytomegalovirus infection. TCRdb re-derived calls from the reads in MiXCR, one entry per CDR3 protein. The table records roughly 110,000 distinct CDR3 sequences, 30% of them present only once. Antigen specificity for these receptors is unknown. Sequencing used CD8+ T cells from cultured PBMCs, obtained from culture after CMV antigen stimulation. Source of these receptors: a human donor in good health (CMV status not recorded). Some clones in this sample may be carry-over from other donors' samples.

This clonotype was seen more than once but under ten times. The chain combines TRBV6-5 with TRBJ2-2; 9 bases are a match to TRBD1. The CDR3 runs to 15 residues. Trimming at V came to 4 bases and at J to 0 bases, leaving 0 bases not matched to a gene. Per the germline V gene, CDR1 is MNHEY and CDR2 is SVGAGI. Here the CDR3 DNA reads TGTGCCAGCAGTTGGGACAGGGCGAACACCGGGGAGCTGTTTTTT. Translating gives CASSWDRANTGELFF.

The chain's CDR3 is CASSQGPNTGELFF. The DNA of the CDR3 is TGCGCCAGCAGCCAAGGGCCGAACACCGGGGAGCTGTTTTTT. The chain links TRBV4-1 to TRBJ2-2; D remains ambiguous. V gave up 1 base and J gave up 0 bases, with 3 bases separating them. The CDR3 is made up of 14 amino acids. Germline V gene sequence: CDR1 MGHRA, CDR2 YSYEKL.

The rearrangement uses TRBV2 and TRBJ2-1; no definite D call. Trimming shortened V by 6 bases and J by 6 bases, and 3 bases separated the two germline ends. The CDR3 contains 10 residues. The germline V gene encodes CDR1 SNHLY and CDR2 FYNNEI. The CDR3: CASRGNEQFF. CDR3 in DNA: TGTGCCAGCAGGGGCAATGAGCAGTTCTTC.

This clonotype was seen ten or more times. This chain links TRBV7-9 with TRBJ2-4, with D possibly matching TRBD1 (6 bases). Trimming removed 5 bases at V and 8 bases at J, with 13 bases between. The length of the CDR3 is 13 residues. Germline V gives CDR1 SEHNR, CDR2 FQNEAQ (reference sequence). CDR3 residues: CASSLQGLDIQYF. The CDR3 DNA sequence: TGTGCCAGCAGCCTCCAGGGGCTGGACATTCAGTACTTC.

This clonotype has a single count. This chain joins TRBV20-1 and TRBJ1-2; TRBD1 agrees at 7 bases. V dropped 6 bases and J dropped 5; count of bases not matched to a gene: 9. The germline V gene encodes CDR1 DFQATT and CDR2 SNEGSKA (reference sequence). The CDR3 extends over 13 amino acids. CDR3 loop: CSAPDREGYGYTF. Here the CDR3 DNA reads TGCAGTGCCCCTGACAGGGAAGGATATGGCTACACCTTC.

This clonotype was picked up a small number of times. J is TRBJ1-6 and V is TRBV19, with D tentatively TRBD1 (5 bases). The CDR3 is 14 amino acids. From germline, CDR1 is LNHDA and CDR2 SQIVND (reference sequence). With 10 bases removed from V and 4 bases from J, the gap between germline ends came to 14 bases. As DNA, the CDR3 is TGTGCCACCAGACAGAAGGCTTATAATTCACCCCTCCACTTT. Encoded protein: CATRQKAYNSPLHF. The full variable domain, its missing parts supplied by reference TRBV19 and TRBJ1-6, is DGGITQSPKYLFRKEGQNVTLSCEQNLNHDAMYWYRQDPGQGLRLIYYSQIVNDFQKGDIAEGYSVSREKKESFPLTVTSAQKNPTAFYLCATRQKAYNSPLHFGNGTRLTVT.

This chain connects TRBV5-4 to TRBJ2-1, with D possibly being TRBD2 (6 bases). Germline assignment: CDR1 SGHNT and CDR2 YYREEE (reference sequence). V lost 9 bases and J lost 0, with 13 bases in between. The CDR3 runs 14 residues. CDR3 nucleotides: TGTGCCATACCCGCGGGGAGCTCCTACAATGAGCAGTTCTTC. Translated: CAIPAGSSYNEQFF.

The V gene is TRBV20-1, the J gene TRBJ2-7, with a tentative D call TRBD1 (6 bases). The CDR3 has 16 residues. V was clipped by 0 bases and J by 0 bases, with 15 bases between them. Germline CDR1 reads DFQATT; CDR2 reads SNEGSKA (reference sequence). Written as DNA, the CDR3 is TGCAGTGCTAGAGATAGGGACACATTTTACTCCTACGAGCAGTACTTC. Protein: CSARDRDTFYSYEQYF.

This clonotype was detected a few times. The V and J genes are TRBV20-1 and TRBJ2-5; D gene ambiguous. Germline V lookup: CDR1 DFQATT, CDR2 SNEGSKA (reference sequence). Trimming stripped 0 bases from V and 5 bases from J, with 13 bases between. The CDR3 is 14 amino acids. CDR3 DNA sequence: TGCAGTGCTAGAGATCGGGCTAGTGGGGAGACCCAGTACTTC. Its protein is CSARDRASGETQYF.

The chain uses TRBV18 and TRBJ1-1; D perhaps matches TRBD1 (5 bases). Germline lookup yields CDR1 KGHSH and CDR2 LQKENI. This CDR3 region has 14 residues. The V end lost 3 bases, the J end lost 2 bases, and 10 bases lay between the germline ends. As DNA, the CDR3 is TGTGCCAGCTCACCCACAGGACCCAACACTGAAGCTTTCTTT. Residues: CASSPTGPNTEAFF. Full variable domain (outside the CDR3, taken from reference TRBV18 and TRBJ1-1): NAGVMQNPRHLVRRRGQEARLRCSPMKGHSHVYWYRQLPEEGLKFMVYLQKENIIDESGMPKERFSAEFPKEGPSILRIQQVVRGDSAAYFCASSPTGPNTEAFFGQGTRLTVV.

This chain connects TRBV27 to TRBJ2-7; TRBD1 aligns across 11 bases. This CDR3 is 14 amino acids long. Trimming removed 5 bases from V and 4 bases from J; junction bases left unmatched: 4. Germline V gene lookup returns CDR1 MNHEY and CDR2 SMNVEV (reference sequence). The CDR3 sequence: CASSPGDRGYEQYF. In nucleotides, the CDR3 is TGTGCCAGCAGTCCTGGGGACAGGGGGTACGAGCAGTACTTC.

This clonotype was detected a few times. The V gene is TRBV6-5, the J gene TRBJ2-1; D is unclear. V was shortened by 6 bases and J by 0 bases, with 12 bases between the two germline ends. This CDR3 has 15 residues. CDR1 and CDR2 from the germline V gene are MNHEY and SVGAGI. For the CDR3, the DNA is TGTGCCAGCAGCAAGGGCGCAAACTCCTACAATGAGCAGTTCTTC. Amino acids: CASSKGANSYNEQFF.